This T cell receptor beta chain stems from a study of Ad26.COV2.S vaccination and SARS-CoV-2 variants. The study's findings and limits: Analyses of TCR breadth and depth may have underestimated total T cell responses.

Germline V CDR1 and CDR2: LGHNA, YSLEER. This CDR3 spans 14 amino acids. The V gene lost 5 bases and the J gene lost 2 bases, with 12 bases spanning the gap. Generated by immunoSEQ multiplex PCR, the TCRdb table keeps only in-frame clones and is missing some. Of hundreds of thousands of clones listed, about 88% are singletons. For this clone: Its antigen is as yet unknown.

Treatment defined: some 20 received Ad26.COV2.S at low or high dose, single or two shots; a few received placebo; per-sample allocation not given. At day 63 after the first vaccine or placebo injection, samples were drawn. The source material was peripheral blood, sampled in a trial of Ad26.COV2.S vaccine versus placebo. This sequence originates from a person aged 18-65 years who received the Ad26.COV2.S COVID-19 vaccine or a placebo. The J gene is TRBJ1-2, the V gene TRBV4-3; D is possibly TRBD1 (5 bases). This CDR3 is CASSARQLNYGYTF. CDR3 bases: TGCGCCAGCAGCGCTCGACAGCTAAACTATGGCTACACCTTC.